This TCR beta chain was recorded in a study of cytomegalovirus exposure and HLA in healthy donors. About the research overall: Of the donors genotyped, several hundred in all, about 76% fell in the Caucasian-associated ancestry cluster.

Use of 60 Vbeta and 13 Jbeta primers characterized the PCR. Only in-frame clones appear in the TCRdb table, and some are missing; sequencing was by immunoSEQ multiplex PCR. The table records roughly 160,000 clones, roughly four fifths of them present only once. This CDR3 comprises 13 residues. Per the germline V gene, CDR1 is GTSNPN and CDR2 is SVGIG (reference sequence). V shed 4 bases, J shed 4 bases, and the junction held 3 bases outside the gene matches. About this clone: What it recognizes is unknown.

The study, taken as a whole, reports: A later analysis linked a missense variant in DCLRE1C to the trimming of TCR beta V and J genes. Within an earlier analysis, most TCR beta V segments proved productive either about 87% or about 30% of the time. A highly shared variant cluster was judged a likely technical artifact.

Sequences were obtained from PBMCs. The origin of this receptor is a man in his sixties in good health and CMV-seronegative. This chain links TRBV30 with TRBJ2-7; 11 positions agree with TRBD1. The CDR3 here is CAWKRDRGYEQYF. The CDR3 DNA reads TGTGCCTGGAAGAGGGACAGGGGGTACGAGCAGTACTTC.